Reported below is one TCR beta chain. Its antigen is as yet unknown. This sample was taken from a study of PD-1 blockade in classical Hodgkin lymphoma. In the study overall: Patients in the cohort were put on intravenous nivolumab, 3 mg/kg every 2 weeks. Study-wide findings and caveats: Compared with baseline, CD4+ but not CD8+ TCR diversity had risen significantly by C4D1. It was among complete responders that baseline diversity resembled that of newly diagnosed patients. Undefined causes, possibly disease activity or prior therapy, underlie the repertoire differences.

In every patient, relapse followed autologous stem cell transplantation, while exposure to brentuximab vedotin differed. Method: immunoSEQ multiplex PCR; TCRdb's copy keeps in-frame clones and lacks some. This sample has tens of thousands of clones; around 90% occur once, and the top ten carry roughly a fifth. CDR3 size: 15 residues. Trimming shortened V by 2 bases and J by 3 bases, and 14 bases separated the two germline ends. Germline V gives CDR1 SEHNR, CDR2 FQNEAQ (reference sequence). The chain employs TRBV7-9 and TRBJ2-7; D is ambiguous. This TCR was recovered from a human donor with classical Hodgkin lymphoma. Sequences were derived from peripheral blood mononuclear cells (PBMCs), sampled at baseline. CDR3: CASSLLHSPLYEQYF. In DNA, the CDR3 is TGTGCCAGCAGCTTATTGCATTCGCCCCTCTACGAGCAGTACTTC.